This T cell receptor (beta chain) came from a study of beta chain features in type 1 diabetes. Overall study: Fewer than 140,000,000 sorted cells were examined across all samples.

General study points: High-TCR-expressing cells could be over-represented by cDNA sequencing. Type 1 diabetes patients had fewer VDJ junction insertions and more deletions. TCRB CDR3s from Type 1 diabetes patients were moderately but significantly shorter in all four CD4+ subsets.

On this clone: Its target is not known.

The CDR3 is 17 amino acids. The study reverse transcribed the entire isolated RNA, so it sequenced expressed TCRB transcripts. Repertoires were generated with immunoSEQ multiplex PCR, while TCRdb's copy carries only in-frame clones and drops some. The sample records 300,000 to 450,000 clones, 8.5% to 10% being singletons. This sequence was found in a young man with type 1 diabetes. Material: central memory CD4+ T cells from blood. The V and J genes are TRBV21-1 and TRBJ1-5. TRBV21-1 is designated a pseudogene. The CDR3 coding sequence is TGTGCCAGCAGCAAAGAACGCAGTAAGAGGGATAGTCAGCCCCAGCATTTT. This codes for CASSKERSKRDSQPQHF.